What follows are 26 T cell receptor beta chains derived from one specimen sequenced in a study of blood T cell repertoires in COVID-19. Method: immunoSEQ multiplex PCR; TCRdb's copy keeps in-frame clones and lacks some. The sample includes 300,000 or so clones, approximately 92% of them seen just once. The sequenced sample was PBMCs or T cells enriched from blood (not recorded which). The receptors derive from a woman aged 25-40 years who had recovered from COVID-19.

The sample holds one count of this clone. The rearrangement links TRBV28 to TRBJ1-1; TRBD1 matches at 8 bases. The CDR3 totals 16 residues. Trimming removed 5 bases from V and 0 bases from J; junction bases left unmatched: 8. CDR1 and CDR2 from the germline V gene are MDHEN and SYDVKM. DNA of the CDR3: TGTGCCAGCAGTCCCCTGGGGACAGGTCTGAACACTGAAGCTTTCTTT. It encodes CASSPLGTGLNTEAFF.

The J gene is TRBJ2-3, the V gene TRBV5-1, with 8 bases aligning to TRBD2. Trimming removed 4 bases from V and 1 base from J; junction bases left unmatched: 11. The CDR3 contains 17 residues. Germline V gives CDR1 SGHRS, CDR2 YFSETQ. The chain's CDR3 is CASSRSGSGPGTDTQYF. CDR3 in DNA: TGCGCCAGCAGCAGAAGCGGGAGTGGGCCTGGCACAGATACGCAGTATTTT.

The chain's CDR3 is CAWSEGTRAYNEQFF. CDR3 DNA sequence: TGTGCCTGGAGTGAGGGGACTAGAGCCTACAATGAGCAGTTCTTC. This chain links TRBV30 with TRBJ2-1; 8 bases match TRBD2. Trimming took 1 base from V and 2 from J; bases not matched to a gene: 4. CDR3 length: 15 amino acids. CDR1 is GTSNPN and CDR2 is SVGIG in the germline V gene (reference sequence).

The V and J genes are TRBV9 and TRBJ2-3, with D unresolved. The V and J ends lost 0 bases and 2 bases respectively, with 10 bases between them. The CDR3 spans 15 residues. Germline V gene sequence: CDR1 SGDLS, CDR2 YYNGEE. The CDR3 sequence: CASSVVAKSTDTQYF. The CDR3 nucleotides read TGTGCCAGCAGCGTAGTGGCCAAATCCACAGATACGCAGTATTTT.

The chain couples TRBV3-1 (or the pseudogene TRBV3-2) to TRBJ1-2, with 9 bases matching TRBD1. The CDR3 has 14 residues. Germline trimming cut 3 bases from V and 8 bases from J; bases unmatched to any gene: 7. Germline lookup yields CDR1 LGHDT and CDR2 YNNKEL (reference sequence). The CDR3 sequence: CASSQAVTGGGYTF. The DNA for the CDR3 is TGTGCCAGCAGCCAGGCCGTGACAGGGGGAGGCTACACCTTC.

This clone was recorded once. The V call is TRBV28, the J call TRBJ1-3; TRBD1 agrees at 8 bases. In germline, CDR1 is MDHEN, CDR2 SYDVKM. V shed 2 bases, J shed 1 base, and the junction held 4 bases outside the gene matches. The CDR3 length is 16 residues. The CDR3 DNA reads TGTGCCAGCAGTTTAGCAGGGGGCGCTTCTGGAAACACCATATATTTT. Its translation is CASSLAGGASGNTIYF.

The chain uses TRBV3-1 (or the pseudogene TRBV3-2) and TRBJ2-7, with a weak D call TRBD2 (6 bases). The V and J ends lost 4 bases and 5 bases respectively, with 18 bases between them. Germline lookup yields CDR1 LGHDT and CDR2 YNNKEL (reference sequence). The CDR3 consists of 15 residues. The CDR3 spells CASSPRPGEANEQYF. In DNA, the CDR3 is TGTGCCAGCAGCCCCCGGCCCGGGGAGGCCAACGAGCAGTACTTC.

The V call is TRBV2, the J call TRBJ1-5; D possibly corresponds to TRBD1 (5 bases). With 5 bases removed from V and 0 bases from J, the gap between germline ends came to 8 bases. Germline V CDR1 and CDR2: SNHLY, FYNNEI. The CDR3 consists of 14 residues. CDR3 amino acids: CASSRQISNQPQHF. In DNA, the CDR3 is TGTGCCAGCAGTCGACAGATTAGCAATCAGCCCCAGCATTTT.

This sequence joins TRBV29-1 and TRBJ2-3; 10 bases match TRBD1. V shed 8 bases, J shed 3 bases, and the junction held 8 bases outside the gene matches. The CDR3 runs 14 residues. Germline-derived CDR1 and CDR2 are SQVTM and ANQGSEA. The chain's CDR3 is CSYSGTGETDTQYF. The CDR3, as DNA: TGCAGCTACTCCGGGACAGGGGAAACAGATACGCAGTATTTT.

The rearrangement joins TRBV27 to TRBJ2-7, with 11 bases lining up with TRBD1. The CDR3 length is 13 residues. The germline V gene has CDR1 MNHEY and CDR2 SMNVEV (reference sequence). V was clipped by 6 bases and J by 5 bases; unmatched bases: 3. CDR3: CASSWDRGDEQYF. CDR3 bases: TGTGCCAGCAGCTGGGACAGGGGGGACGAGCAGTACTTC.

This chain uses TRBV30 with TRBJ1-5; maybe TRBD1 (6 bases). In germline, CDR1 is GTSNPN, CDR2 SVGIG (reference sequence). This CDR3 is built from 13 residues. V dropped 0 bases and J dropped 7 bases, with 10 bases sitting between them. CDR3 coding DNA: TGTGCCTGGAGTGTAGCAGGGGCACAGCCCCAGCATTTT. This codes for CAWSVAGAQPQHF. Complete variable domain (other parts from reference TRBV30 and TRBJ1-5): SQTIHQWPATLVQPVGSPLSLECTVEGTSNPNLYWYRQAAGRGLQLLFYSVGIGQISSEVPQNLSASRPQDRQFILSSKKLLLSDSGFYLCAWSVAGAQPQHFGDGTRLSIL.

In nucleotides, the CDR3 is TGTGCCAGCAGCTCGGCTAGCGGGAGTAATGAGCAGTTCTTC. This encodes CASSSASGSNEQFF. The V call is TRBV7-3, the J call TRBJ2-1; 10 bases agree with TRBD2. Germline CDR1 reads SGHTA; CDR2 reads FQGTGA. J was trimmed by 7 bases and V by 4 bases; bases with no gene match: 4. The CDR3 extends over 14 amino acids.

The J gene is TRBJ1-6, the V gene TRBV11-2; maybe TRBD1 (6 bases). V was shortened by 2 bases and J by 9 bases, with 11 bases between the two germline ends. This CDR3 is built from 14 residues. Germline V lookup: CDR1 SGHAT, CDR2 FQNNGV. CDR3 nucleotide sequence: TGTGCCAGCAGCTTAAACAGGGTTGCTTCACCCCTCCACTTT. Protein: CASSLNRVASPLHF.

The chain joins TRBV2 to TRBJ1-1; D gene unclear. Germline assignment: CDR1 SNHLY and CDR2 FYNNEI. The CDR3 extends over 11 amino acids. V dropped 6 bases and J dropped 5 bases, with 7 bases sitting between them. The CDR3 bases are TGTGCCAGCAGACGTAGTACTGAAGCTTTCTTT. It translates to CASRRSTEAFF.

The V gene is TRBV5-8, the J gene TRBJ1-4; 9 positions agree with TRBD1. The CDR3 is made up of 16 amino acids. The germline V gene encodes CDR1 SGHTS and CDR2 YDEGEE. After removal of 0 bases from V and 5 bases from J, the junction contained 5 bases not matched to a gene. The DNA for the CDR3 is TGTGCCAGCAGCTTGGATTCCGGGACAGGGAATGAAAAACTGTTTTTT. Protein sequence: CASSLDSGTGNEKLFF.

The J gene is TRBJ2-7, the V gene TRBV6-5, with D possibly being TRBD1 (6 bases). With 7 bases removed from V and 7 bases from J, the gap between germline ends came to 20 bases. Per the germline V gene, CDR1 is MNHEY and CDR2 is SVGAGI. CDR3 size: 14 residues. The CDR3 region is CASNRDTASGEQYF. The DNA of the CDR3 is TGTGCCAGCAACCGGGACACAGCCTCTGGGGAGCAGTACTTC.

The genes are TRBV6-1 and TRBJ1-2; no reliable D call. This CDR3 contains 14 residues. From germline, CDR1 is MNHNS and CDR2 SASEGT. The ends were cut back, 1 base at V and 4 bases at J, with 10 bases in the middle. The DNA of the CDR3 is TGTGCCAGCAGTGAAGGGGAGGCGATCTATGGCTACACCTTC. Translation gives CASSEGEAIYGYTF.

The genes are TRBV18 and TRBJ1-1; no firm D call. Deletions cut 6 bases from V and 1 base from J, with 9 bases between. Germline V gives CDR1 KGHSH, CDR2 LQKENI. This CDR3 has 13 amino acids. The CDR3 protein is CASSHGKNTEAFF. CDR3 nucleotides: TGTGCCAGCTCCCACGGGAAGAACACTGAAGCTTTCTTT.

The chain uses TRBV25-1 and TRBJ1-3; D gene uncertain. V was cut by 6 bases and J by 0 bases, with 9 bases left in between. Germline-derived CDR1 and CDR2 are MGHDK and SYGVNS. The CDR3 runs 14 residues. CDR3 protein: CASSEGSSGNTIYF. The CDR3 DNA sequence: TGTGCCAGCAGCGAAGGTAGCTCTGGAAACACCATATATTTT.

The chain uses TRBV5-8 and TRBJ2-5, with 11 bases matching TRBD1. In germline, CDR1 is SGHTS, CDR2 YDEGEE. V was clipped by 0 bases and J by 4 bases; unmatched bases: 8. The CDR3 length is 17 residues. In DNA, the CDR3 is TGTGCCAGCAGCTTGGGTCAAGGACAGGGGGCTTCAGAGACCCAGTACTTC. As protein: CASSLGQGQGASETQYF.

The CDR3 sequence: CASSFVETQYF. CDR3 nucleotide sequence: TGTGCCAGCAGTTTCGTAGAGACCCAGTACTTC. The chain joins TRBV6-2 or TRBV6-3 to TRBJ2-5; D is unclear. The CDR3 runs to 11 residues. Germline CDR1 MNHEY, CDR2 SVGEGT. Trimming removed 4 bases at V and 4 bases at J, with 4 bases between.

The V gene is TRBV2, the J gene TRBJ1-2, with 9 bases identical to TRBD1. This CDR3 comprises 15 residues. The germline V gene encodes CDR1 SNHLY and CDR2 FYNNEI. Trimming removed 9 bases from V and 4 bases from J; junction bases left unmatched: 12. Here the CDR3 DNA reads TGTGCCAGTGGACAGGGGCGACCTGATACCTATGGCTACACCTTC. Translating gives CASGQGRPDTYGYTF.

The V gene is TRBV4-2, the J gene TRBJ2-7; weak D call: TRBD2 (5 bases). V lost 1 base to trimming and J lost 0 bases, with 10 bases between them. The germline gives CDR1 LGHNA, CDR2 YNFKEQ. The CDR3 consists of 15 residues. The DNA of the CDR3 is TGTGCCAGCAGCCAAGGGACTGGGAGCTCCTACGAGCAGTACTTC. Residues: CASSQGTGSSYEQYF.

The CDR3 region has the DNA TGTGCCAGCAGCCCCCGCAGCGGGAGGGAGATATACACAGATACGCAGTATTTT. It is translated as CASSPRSGREIYTDTQYF. The V call is TRBV7-9, the J call TRBJ2-3; 10 nucleotides align to TRBD2. Looked up from germline, CDR1 is SEHNR and CDR2 is FQNEAQ (reference sequence). V lost 5 bases to trimming and J lost 2 bases; unmatched junction nucleotides: 13. This CDR3 spans 18 amino acids.

The chain carries TRBV7-9 and TRBJ1-4; D is perhaps TRBD1 (6 bases). Germline V lookup: CDR1 SEHNR, CDR2 FQNEAQ (reference sequence). CDR3 size: 14 residues. The V end was cut by 1 base, the J end by 8 bases, with 11 bases between. For the CDR3, the DNA is TGTGCCAGCAGCTTAGGCCAGGGGAAGGAAAAACTGTTTTTT. It codes for CASSLGQGKEKLFF.

The J gene is TRBJ2-7, the V gene TRBV5-6, with D possibly being TRBD1 (6 bases). Trimming removed 4 bases at V and 3 bases at J, with 8 bases between. This CDR3 has 12 residues. The V gene's germline CDR1 is SGHDT and CDR2 YYEEEE. The CDR3 is CASSQGGYEQYF. CDR3 DNA: TGTGCCAGCAGCCAAGGGGGCTACGAGCAGTACTTC.